This is a list of T cell receptor beta chains from one sample in a study of Ad26.COV2.S vaccination and SARS-CoV-2 variants. The table came from immunoSEQ multiplex PCR; TCRdb's copy has only in-frame clones and leaves some out. The sample consists of a few hundred thousand clones, 75% to 90% of them appearing once. This specimen consisted of peripheral blood, obtained in a trial of Ad26.COV2.S vaccine versus placebo. All receptors derive from a person aged 18-60 years who received the Ad26.COV2.S COVID-19 vaccine or a placebo. CDR3s include the opening cysteine and the closing phenylalanine or tryptophan. A D gene is named only where the DNA matches it firmly. Size is stated for part of the rows, as once, few or many counts, or as a class when the clone is expanded.

V	J	D	size	DNA	CDR3
TRBV19	TRBJ2-3	NA	many	TGTGCCAGTAGCATGGACGGCGGTAGCACAGATACGCAGTATTTT	CASSMDGGSTDTQYF
TRBV7-3	TRBJ2-2	NA	NA	TGTGCCAGCAGCCGGACAGTCGGGGAGCTGTTTTTT	CASSRTVGELFF
TRBV9	TRBJ2-1	TRBD2	NA	TGTGCCAGCAGCGCGACTAGCGGAAGAGACTACAATGAGCAGTTCTTC	CASSATSGRDYNEQFF
TRBV11-2	TRBJ2-7	TRBD2	NA	TGTGCCAGCAGCCACATCCGGCTAGCGGAGGAGCAGTACTTC	CASSHIRLAEEQYF
TRBV12-5	TRBJ1-1	NA	NA	TGTGCTAGTGGTGGTACTGAAGCTTTCTTT	CASGGTEAFF
TRBV6-5	TRBJ2-1	TRBD2	once	TGTGCCAGCGCCGGGACTAGAACGTACAATGAGCAGTTCTTC	CASAGTRTYNEQFF
TRBV19	TRBJ2-3	NA	NA	TGTGCCAGTAGTATAGGAGTTCGAGGGCCGCCTAGCACAGATACGCAGTATTTT	CASSIGVRGPPSTDTQYF
TRBV6-5	TRBJ2-7	NA	NA	TGTGCCAGCAGTTGGAAGGCGGTTTACGAGCAGTACTTC	CASSWKAVYEQYF
TRBV18	TRBJ2-2	NA	NA	TGTGCCAGCTCCCGAACAGGGACCGGGGAGCTGTTTTTT	CASSRTGTGELFF
TRBV7-6	TRBJ1-1	TRBD1	NA	TGTGCCAGCAGCCAGCCTACAGGGGGGAACACTGAAGCTTTCTTT	CASSQPTGGNTEAFF
TRBV5-4	TRBJ2-7	TRBD1	NA	TGTGCCAGCAGCAAGGACAGGCGTAACGAGCAGTACTTC	CASSKDRRNEQYF
TRBV6-5	TRBJ1-5	NA	NA	TGTGCCAGCAGCTTAAATCAGCCCCAGCATTTT	CASSLNQPQHF
TRBV6-5	TRBJ2-2	NA	NA	TGTGCCAGCAGTTACTCGAGGGGGGGAGCCGGGGAGCTGTTTTTT	CASSYSRGGAGELFF
TRBV7-2	TRBJ2-1	NA	NA	TGTGCCAGCAGCTTAGGACAAGGGCCCTACAATGAGCAGTTCTTC	CASSLGQGPYNEQFF
TRBV7-9	TRBJ1-1	NA	NA	TGTGCCAGCAGTCGGGACACCAACACTGAAGCTTTCTTT	CASSRDTNTEAFF
TRBV5-6	TRBJ2-5	NA	NA	TGTGCCAGCAGCCTACAAGAGACCCAGTACTTC	CASSLQETQYF
TRBV4-1	TRBJ2-3	NA	NA	TGCGCCAGCAGCCAGGGGGCGAGGGGCACAGATACGCAGTATTTT	CASSQGARGTDTQYF
TRBV19	TRBJ1-5	NA	once	TGTGCCAGTAGTATCCCCTGGGACACCAATCAGCCCCAGCATTTT	CASSIPWDTNQPQHF
TRBV10-3	TRBJ1-5	NA	NA	TGTGCCATCAGTGAGTCGATTGTTGCGGGTCAGCCCCAGCATTTT	CAISESIVAGQPQHF
TRBV5-1	TRBJ2-1	TRBD2	NA	TGCGCCAGCAGCGGGCTAGCGGGGGGTCAGAATGAGCAGTTCTTC	CASSGLAGGQNEQFF
TRBV18	TRBJ2-1	TRBD2	NA	TGTGCCAGCTCACCAAGCCTATCAAGCGGGATCTACAATGAGCAGTTCTTC	CASSPSLSSGIYNEQFF
TRBV6-5	TRBJ1-5	NA	NA	TGTGCCAGCGGCGGGGGATACAATCAGCCCCAGCATTTT	CASGGGYNQPQHF
TRBV3-1/TRBV3-2	TRBJ2-1	TRBD2	NA	TGTGTCTCACTAGCGGGAGGGCCTTGGTCCTACAATGAGCAGTTCTTC	CVSLAGGPWSYNEQFF
TRBV19	TRBJ1-1	NA	NA	TGTGCCAGTAGTCCCCCTTTGGACGTCGGTGAAGCTTTCTTT	CASSPPLDVGEAFF
TRBV6-2/TRBV6-3	TRBJ1-1	TRBD1	NA	TGTGCCAGCAGTTACTATCAGGGGGTCCCGAACACTGAAGCTTTCTTT	CASSYYQGVPNTEAFF
TRBV6-6	TRBJ2-3	NA	NA	TGTGCCAGCGGGGGTAGCACAGATACGCAGTATTTT	CASGGSTDTQYF
TRBV11-2	TRBJ2-1	TRBD2	NA	TGTGCCAGCAGCCCCGGGGTAGCGGGAGGGTCCCACATCGGTCGGGAGCAGTTCTTC	CASSPGVAGGSHIGREQFF
TRBV18	TRBJ2-1	NA	NA	TGTGCCAGCTCAGCAAACACGGATGAGCAGTTCTTC	CASSANTDEQFF
TRBV4-3	TRBJ2-5	NA	NA	TGCGCCAGCAGCCAAGATGGGCTCGATGAGACCCAGTACTTC	CASSQDGLDETQYF
TRBV6-5	TRBJ1-5	TRBD1	NA	TGTGCCAGCAGTTCACAGGGGAGAGGGCAGCCCCAGCATTTT	CASSSQGRGQPQHF
TRBV11-3	TRBJ2-7	TRBD1	once	TGTGCCAGCAGCTCAGGACAGGGGGCTAACGAGCAGTACTTC	CASSSGQGANEQYF
TRBV7-2	TRBJ2-3	TRBD2	NA	TGTGCCAGCAGCTTAGTTAGCGGGATAAGCACAGATACGCAGTATTTT	CASSLVSGISTDTQYF
TRBV5-4	TRBJ2-7	NA	NA	TGTGCCAGCAGCCCGGACAGTTACGAGCAGTACTTC	CASSPDSYEQYF
TRBV30	TRBJ2-7	NA	NA	TGTGCCTGGAGTGGGACTACCTACGAGCAGTACTTC	CAWSGTTYEQYF
TRBV28	TRBJ1-6	TRBD1	NA	TGTGCCAGCAGCTCGGGACAGGGTAATTCACCCCTCCACTTT	CASSSGQGNSPLHF
TRBV10-3	TRBJ2-7	TRBD2	once	TGTGCCATCAGTGAATCTAGCGGGTCCTACGAGCAGTACTTC	CAISESSGSYEQYF
TRBV28	TRBJ1-2	NA	NA	TGTGCCAGCAGTCTCCTTAACTATGGCTACACCTTC	CASSLLNYGYTF
TRBV5-3	TRBJ2-2	NA	NA	TGTGCCAGAAGCTTGAAGCAGAAGGGCGGGGAGCTGTTTTTT	CARSLKQKGGELFF
TRBV6-6	TRBJ2-1	TRBD2	NA	TGTGCCAGCAGGGACGGACTAGCGGGAGTAGTCAATGAGCAGTTCTTC	CASRDGLAGVVNEQFF
TRBV4-1	TRBJ2-1	NA	NA	TGCGCCAGCAGCCAAGAGGAGCCGGGACGCGGAAATTTTAATGAGCAGTTCTTC	CASSQEEPGRGNFNEQFF
TRBV2	TRBJ2-2	TRBD2	NA	TGTGCCAGCAGTGAAGTTCGGACTAGCCCCGGGAACACCGGGGAGCTGTTTTTT	CASSEVRTSPGNTGELFF
TRBV2	TRBJ1-1	NA	NA	TGTGCCAGCAGGAGAAACACTGAAGCTTTCTTT	CASRRNTEAFF